This T cell receptor beta chain was found in a study of blood T cell repertoires in COVID-19. Background on the study: The United States, Italy and Spain were the sources of the acute and convalescent COVID-19 samples. Nucleic acid was either cDNA or gDNA, and it came from T cells, B-cell-depleted T cells, or PBMCs.

V gave up 1 base and J gave up 4 bases, with 14 bases separating them. The CDR3 runs 15 residues. The germline CDR1 and CDR2 sequences are LGHDT and YNNKEL (reference sequence). Authors' methods: Nucleated cell counts were estimated from reference gene primer amplification. Profiling relied on immunoSEQ multiplex PCR, and the TCRdb table lists in-frame clones only, not all of them. For V, J and clone size, that table is used; D and trimming come from the DNA. The sample comprises approximately 200,000 clones, roughly 85% of which are singletons, and 9.5% to 13% rests with the top ten. The chain has TRBV3-1 (or the pseudogene TRBV3-2) and TRBJ2-7; weak D call: TRBD2 (5 bases). The sequenced sample was peripheral blood. This clonotype was sampled from a human donor with active or convalescent COVID-19. The donor label of this sample is uncertain. Here the CDR3 DNA reads TGTGCCAGCAGCCAAGGGGTACTAGAAATTTACGAGCAGTACTTC. Translated, it gives CASSQGVLEIYEQYF.